One sample yielded the 24 T cell receptor beta chains listed below, sequenced in a study of blood T cells in healthy people across ages. It was with a sample-barcoded 5' primer and a J-beta primer mix that a second PCR of about 7 to 12 cycles was run. TCRdb reprocessed the 5' RACE reads with MiXCR, giving one entry per CDR3 protein. The sample records 700,000 to 900,000 distinct CDR3 sequences, roughly 25% being singletons. These data were likewise used in another study, on T cells of mothers and their children.

The source material was blood. These TCRs come from a boy aged 5-17 years in good health.

This chain uses TRBV5-6 with TRBJ2-7; no clear D. The germline V gene encodes CDR1 SGHDT and CDR2 YYEEEE. The CDR3 sequence is 13 residues long. V was cut by 8 bases and J by 4 bases, with 16 bases left in between. Written as DNA, the CDR3 is TGTGCCAGGTGGGGTTTCCCAGAATACGAGCAGTACTTC. Protein product: CARWGFPEYEQYF.

In its sample, this clonotype was seen a few times. The chain recombines TRBV5-4 with TRBJ2-1; no reliable D call. The CDR3 spans 13 residues. From germline, CDR1 is SGHNT and CDR2 YYREEE (reference sequence). Trimming took 4 bases from V and 9 from J, leaving 14 bases between them. The CDR3: CASSHLSGSEQFF. The CDR3 region has the DNA TGTGCCAGCAGCCACTTGTCAGGCAGTGAGCAGTTCTTC.

For this clonotype: A much larger clone sits a single nucleotide away, making a read error possible. The chain employs TRBV24-1 and TRBJ2-5; D may be TRBD1 (6 bases). The germline gives CDR1 KGHDR, CDR2 SFDVKD. Trimming shortened V by 4 bases and J by 2 bases, and 10 bases separated the two germline ends. The CDR3 runs to 14 residues. The CDR3 DNA is TGTGCCACCAGTGACGCCGGACAGCAAGAGACCCAGTACTTC. It translates to CATSDAGQQETQYF.

V is TRBV29-1 and J is TRBJ2-1; 11 bases are shared with TRBD2. CDR3 length: 16 residues. Germline-derived CDR1 and CDR2 are SQVTM and ANQGSEA. J gave up 6 bases and V 7 bases, and 14 bases lay outside the gene matches. The CDR3: CSAPGLAGGTINEQFF. In DNA, the CDR3 is TGCAGCGCTCCAGGGCTAGCGGGGGGTACTATCAATGAGCAGTTCTTC.

In this sample, this clonotype turned up a few times. V usage is TRBV28 and J usage is TRBJ1-1; 9 bases align to TRBD1. CDR1 is MDHEN and CDR2 is SYDVKM in the germline V gene. The CDR3 covers 14 residues. The trim removed 6 bases at V and 3 bases at J, leaving 5 bases unmatched. The DNA for the CDR3 is TGTGCCAGCAGCTCGGGACAGGGTTACACTGAAGCTTTCTTT. Translated, it gives CASSSGQGYTEAFF.

This clonotype has more than one count but fewer than ten. The chain is built from TRBV20-1 and TRBJ2-3, with D unclear. V dropped 0 bases and J dropped 1 base, with 8 bases sitting between them. The CDR3 covers 14 residues. Germline loops: CDR1 DFQATT, CDR2 SNEGSKA (reference sequence). CDR3 loop: CSARDGRRTDTQYF. In DNA form, the CDR3 reads TGCAGTGCTAGAGATGGGCGGCGCACAGATACGCAGTATTTT.

J is TRBJ1-1 and V is TRBV7-2; a weak D match, TRBD1 (5 bases). There are 16 residues in the CDR3. CDR1 and CDR2 (germline): SGHTA, FQGNSA. V was clipped by 1 base and J by 3 bases, with 15 bases between them. CDR3 DNA: TGTGCCAGCAGCTTAGGGCCATTGGGGACGTACACTGAAGCTTTCTTT. As protein: CASSLGPLGTYTEAFF.

In its sample, this clonotype was seen a few times. The chain is built from TRBV27 and TRBJ1-1, with 7 nucleotides matching TRBD1. The CDR3 runs 15 residues. Germline CDR1 reads MNHEY; CDR2 reads SMNVEV (reference sequence). The V and J ends lost 1 base and 0 bases, in that order; junction bases with no gene match: 2. The CDR3 loop reads CASSLLDRLNTEAFF. The CDR3 DNA reads TGTGCCAGCAGTTTATTGGACAGGCTGAACACTGAAGCTTTCTTT.

Only a few counts were recorded for this clonotype. CDR3 nucleotide sequence: TGTGCCAGCAGCCCCTCGGCGGCAGCTAACACTGAAGCTTTCTTT. Amino acids: CASSPSAAANTEAFF. The chain combines TRBV7-2 with TRBJ1-1; no clear D. The CDR3 covers 15 residues. CDR1 is SGHTA and CDR2 is FQGNSA in the germline V gene. Trimming took off 5 bases at V and 2 bases at J, with 15 bases between the two ends.

This clonotype has more than one count but fewer than ten. The chain carries TRBV24-1 and TRBJ2-3; 9 positions match TRBD1. The germline gives CDR1 KGHDR, CDR2 SFDVKD. V was clipped by 4 bases and J by 5 bases; unmatched bases: 3. The CDR3 spans 14 residues. The CDR3 loop reads CATSDPTGGDTQYF. The DNA of the CDR3 is TGTGCCACCAGTGACCCGACAGGGGGAGATACGCAGTATTTT.

This clonotype was picked up many times. This chain links TRBV11-2 with TRBJ2-7; TRBD1 matches 7 bases. From germline, CDR1 is SGHAT and CDR2 FQNNGV. CDR3 length: 15 residues. The V gene end was trimmed by 4 bases and the J gene end by 1 base; junction bases not matched to a gene: 7. CDR3: CASSWDSYDSYEQYF. The CDR3 coding sequence is TGTGCCAGCAGCTGGGACAGCTATGATTCCTACGAGCAGTACTTC.

The chain joins TRBV6-5 to TRBJ1-5, with 7 positions matching TRBD1. The CDR3 has 14 amino acids. In germline, CDR1 is MNHEY, CDR2 SVGAGI. V gave up 4 bases and J gave up 6 bases; unmatched junction bases: 6. The CDR3 sequence: CASSSTGLAQPQHF. In nucleotides, the CDR3 is TGTGCCAGCAGTTCGACAGGGTTGGCTCAGCCCCAGCATTTT.

The V and J genes are TRBV28 and TRBJ1-4; unclear D gene. Per the germline V gene, CDR1 is MDHEN and CDR2 is SYDVKM. The CDR3 contains 15 residues. The V end lost 3 bases, the J end lost 0 bases, and 8 bases lay between the germline ends. The chain's CDR3 is CASSLSAPTNEKLFF. DNA of the CDR3: TGTGCCAGCAGTTTGTCAGCCCCAACTAATGAAAAACTGTTTTTT. Supplemented by reference TRBV28 and TRBJ1-4, the full variable domain reads DVKVTQSSRYLVKRTGEKVFLECVQDMDHENMFWYRQDPGLGLRLIYFSYDVKMKEKGDIPEGYSVSREKKERFSLILESASTNQTSMYLCASSLSAPTNEKLFFGSGTQLSVL.

V gene TRBV27 combines with J gene TRBJ2-5; possibly TRBD2 for D (6 bases). Trimming stripped 3 bases from V and 4 bases from J, with 15 bases between. Germline CDR1 reads MNHEY; CDR2 reads SMNVEV (reference sequence). There are 15 residues in the CDR3. In DNA, the CDR3 is TGTGCCAGCAGTTTCCTCGGGGGTACGGGAGAGACCCAGTACTTC. The encoded protein is CASSFLGGTGETQYF.

The rearrangement joins TRBV6-2 or TRBV6-3 to TRBJ1-2; 7 positions match TRBD1. V shed 7 bases, J shed 4 bases, and the junction held 6 bases outside the gene matches. The CDR3 runs to 13 residues. Germline V CDR1 and CDR2: MNHEY, SVGEGT. In nucleotides, the CDR3 is TGTGCCAGCAATACAGGGGCCAGCTATGGCTACACCTTC. Translating it yields CASNTGASYGYTF.

The chain employs TRBV6-5 and TRBJ1-1; D remains ambiguous. This CDR3 has 14 residues. V shed 5 bases and J shed 0 bases, with 10 bases lying between them. Germline V gives CDR1 MNHEY, CDR2 SVGAGI. CDR3 coding DNA: TGTGCCAGCAGTCGGCTATCTTTGAACACTGAAGCTTTCTTT. This sequence encodes CASSRLSLNTEAFF.

The table lists this clonotype with a few counts. CDR3 sequence (DNA): TGTGCCAGCAGCCAGCGGATTAACTCCCGGCACTATGCGTTCGAGACCCAGTACTTC. It encodes CASSQRINSRHYAFETQYF. The V call is TRBV4-2, the J call TRBJ2-5; D is uncertain. This CDR3 spans 19 amino acids. CDR1 and CDR2 (germline): LGHNA, YNFKEQ. The V and J ends lost 3 bases and 5 bases respectively, with 28 bases between them.

This sequence joins TRBV5-1 and TRBJ2-5; tentative D call: TRBD1 (5 bases). The J call is in doubt because the DNA end fits TRBJ2-1 better. In germline, CDR1 is SGHRS, CDR2 YFSETQ. The length of the CDR3 is 16 residues. The CDR3: CASSLGARASYNEQFF. The CDR3 nucleotides are TGCGCCAGCAGCTTGGGGGCCAGGGCCTCCTACAATGAGCAGTTCTTC.

This clonotype was seen repeatedly, ten times or more. V gene TRBV7-2 combines with J gene TRBJ1-4; possible D gene TRBD1, 5 bases. The CDR3 extends over 15 amino acids. Looked up from germline, CDR1 is SGHTA and CDR2 is FQGNSA. Trimming removed 3 bases at V and 0 bases at J, with 8 bases between. The CDR3 here is CASSLSGTTNEKLFF. The CDR3 nucleotides are TGTGCCAGCAGCTTGTCAGGGACAACTAATGAAAAACTGTTTTTT.

This chain uses TRBV5-8 with TRBJ2-2, with unresolved D. V lost 0 bases and J 2 bases, leaving 8 bases between the germline ends. Looked up from germline, CDR1 is SGHTS and CDR2 is YDEGEE. The CDR3 contains 15 residues. As DNA, the CDR3 is TGTGCCAGCAGCTTGGAGGTAGCTAACACCGGGGAGCTGTTTTTT. This gives the protein CASSLEVANTGELFF.

The J gene is TRBJ2-7, the V gene TRBV7-2; TRBD2 matches at 9 bases. Germline V CDR1 and CDR2: SGHTA, FQGNSA. With V trimmed by 5 bases and J by 0 bases, 8 bases remained unmatched. The length of the CDR3 is 16 residues. The CDR3 loop reads CASSPKLAGSSYEQYF. CDR3 nucleotides: TGTGCCAGCAGCCCAAAGCTAGCGGGAAGCTCCTACGAGCAGTACTTC.

This clonotype was observed a handful of times. V and J are TRBV7-9 and TRBJ2-6, with 11 bases identical to TRBD1. CDR3 length: 19 amino acids. V gave up 1 base and J gave up 0 bases; unmatched junction bases: 5. In germline, CDR1 is SEHNR, CDR2 FQNEAQ (reference sequence). Written as DNA, the CDR3 is TGTGCCAGCAGCTTAGGTCGGACAGGGGGCCTCTCTGGGGCCAACGTCCTGACTTTC. Its protein product is CASSLGRTGGLSGANVLTF.

The gene calls are TRBV5-1 and TRBJ2-1; 9 positions match TRBD2. The CDR3 is 17 residues long. CDR1 is SGHRS, CDR2 YFSETQ, per germline. J was trimmed by 2 bases and V by 0 bases; bases with no gene match: 6. CDR3 loop: CASSLEGGGGAYNEQFF. In DNA, the CDR3 is TGCGCCAGCAGCTTGGAGGGAGGCGGGGGGGCCTACAATGAGCAGTTCTTC.

The chain carries TRBV7-3 and TRBJ2-3; 7 nucleotides match TRBD2. CDR3 size: 15 residues. V lost 4 bases to trimming and J lost 2 bases; unmatched junction nucleotides: 6. From germline, CDR1 is SGHTA and CDR2 FQGTGA. The CDR3 spells CASSSSRLATDTQYF. The CDR3 DNA sequence: TGTGCCAGCAGCTCCTCCAGACTAGCCACAGATACGCAGTATTTT.